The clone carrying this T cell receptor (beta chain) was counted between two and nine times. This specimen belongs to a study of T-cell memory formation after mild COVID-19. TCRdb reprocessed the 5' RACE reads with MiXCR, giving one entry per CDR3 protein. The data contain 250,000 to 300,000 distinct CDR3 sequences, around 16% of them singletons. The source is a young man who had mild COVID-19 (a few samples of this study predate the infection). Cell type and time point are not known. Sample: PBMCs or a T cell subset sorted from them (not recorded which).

CDR3 DNA sequence: TGTGCCAGCAGTTACACGTACGATAACACTGAAGCTTTCTTT. Protein: CASSYTYDNTEAFF. The V gene is TRBV6-5, the J gene TRBJ1-1, with D unresolved. This CDR3 contains 14 residues. The germline V gene encodes CDR1 MNHEY and CDR2 SVGAGI. The V and J ends lost 2 bases and 2 bases respectively, with 9 bases between them.